This entry concerns a single TCR beta chain. The data originate from a study of blood T cell repertoires in COVID-19. Study in general: Sources were T cells, B-cell-depleted T cells, or PBMCs; the material itself was cDNA or gDNA.

In the authors' workflow: The assay estimated nucleated cells by amplifying reference gene primers. Clones were sequenced by immunoSEQ multiplex PCR, and TCRdb holds only the in-frame ones, with some missing. V and J calls and clone size are copied from that table; D and trimming were computed from the DNA. The sample carries roughly 260,000 clones, approximately 79% recorded once. V gave up 2 bases and J gave up 3 bases, with 13 bases separating them. This CDR3 has 15 residues. Germline V gene data show CDR1 as KGHSH and CDR2 as LQKENI. Sequencing was carried out using peripheral blood. The chain employs TRBV18 and TRBJ1-1, with D unresolved. The source of this sequence is a woman aged 35 to 49 with active or convalescent COVID-19. The CDR3 spells CASSPRSGGYTEAFF. CDR3 coding DNA: TGTGCCAGCTCACCAAGGTCCGGCGGGTACACTGAAGCTTTCTTT.